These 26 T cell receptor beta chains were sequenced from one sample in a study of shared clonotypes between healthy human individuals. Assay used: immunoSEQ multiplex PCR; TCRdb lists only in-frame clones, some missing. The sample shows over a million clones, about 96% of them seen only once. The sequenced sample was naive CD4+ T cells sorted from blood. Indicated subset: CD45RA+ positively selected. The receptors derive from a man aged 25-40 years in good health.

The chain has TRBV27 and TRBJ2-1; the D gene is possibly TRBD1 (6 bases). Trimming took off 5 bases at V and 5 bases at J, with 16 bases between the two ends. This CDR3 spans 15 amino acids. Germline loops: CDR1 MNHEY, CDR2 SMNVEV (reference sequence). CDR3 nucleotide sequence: TGTGCCAGCAGTATACTACGGACAGTAGACAATGAGCAGTTCTTC. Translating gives CASSILRTVDNEQFF.

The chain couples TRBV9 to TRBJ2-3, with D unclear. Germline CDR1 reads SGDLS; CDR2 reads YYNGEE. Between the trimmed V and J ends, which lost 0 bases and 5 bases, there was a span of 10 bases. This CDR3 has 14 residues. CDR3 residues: CASSVVSQEDTQYF. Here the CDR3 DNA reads TGTGCCAGCAGCGTAGTGTCCCAGGAAGATACGCAGTATTTT.

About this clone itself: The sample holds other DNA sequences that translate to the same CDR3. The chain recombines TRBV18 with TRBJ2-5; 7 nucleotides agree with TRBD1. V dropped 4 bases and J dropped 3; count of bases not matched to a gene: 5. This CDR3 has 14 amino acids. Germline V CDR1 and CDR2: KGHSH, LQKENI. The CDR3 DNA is TGTGCCAGCTCACTTACAGGGGTTAAAGAGACCCAGTACTTC. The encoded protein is CASSLTGVKETQYF.

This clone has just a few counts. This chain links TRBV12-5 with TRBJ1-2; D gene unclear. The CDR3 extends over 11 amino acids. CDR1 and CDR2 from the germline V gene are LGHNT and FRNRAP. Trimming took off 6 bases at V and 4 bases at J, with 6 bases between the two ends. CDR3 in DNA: TGTGCTAGTGGGGAGGGCTATGGCTACACCTTC. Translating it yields CASGEGYGYTF.

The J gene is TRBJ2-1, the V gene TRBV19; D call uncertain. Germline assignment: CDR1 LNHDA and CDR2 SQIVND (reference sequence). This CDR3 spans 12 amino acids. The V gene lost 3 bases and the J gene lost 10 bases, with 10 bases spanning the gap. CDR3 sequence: CASSMVLDEQFF. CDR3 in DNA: TGTGCCAGTAGTATGGTACTGGACGAGCAGTTCTTC.

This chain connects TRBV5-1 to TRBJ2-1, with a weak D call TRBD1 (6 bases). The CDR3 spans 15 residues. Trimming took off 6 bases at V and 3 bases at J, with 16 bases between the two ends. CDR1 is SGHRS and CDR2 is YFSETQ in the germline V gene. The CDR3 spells CASNPTGPVYNEQFF. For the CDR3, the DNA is TGCGCCAGCAACCCAACAGGGCCAGTCTACAATGAGCAGTTCTTC.

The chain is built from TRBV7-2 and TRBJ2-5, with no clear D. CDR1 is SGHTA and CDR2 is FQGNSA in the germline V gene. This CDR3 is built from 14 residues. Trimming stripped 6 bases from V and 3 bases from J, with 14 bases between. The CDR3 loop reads CASRLGVAEETQYF. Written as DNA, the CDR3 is TGTGCCAGCAGACTTGGAGTGGCGGAAGAGACCCAGTACTTC.

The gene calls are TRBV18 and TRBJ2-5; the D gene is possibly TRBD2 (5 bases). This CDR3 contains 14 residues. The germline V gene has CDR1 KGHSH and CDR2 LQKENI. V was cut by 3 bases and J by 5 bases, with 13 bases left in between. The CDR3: CASSPRGPGETQYF. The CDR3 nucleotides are TGTGCCAGCTCACCGAGAGGGCCGGGGGAGACCCAGTACTTC.

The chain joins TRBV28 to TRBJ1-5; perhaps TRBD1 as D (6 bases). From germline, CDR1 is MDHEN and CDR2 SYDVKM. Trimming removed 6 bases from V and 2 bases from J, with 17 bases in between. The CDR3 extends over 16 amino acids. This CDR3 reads CASRPFGQLGNQPQHF. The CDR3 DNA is TGTGCCAGCAGACCTTTCGGACAGTTGGGCAATCAGCCCCAGCATTTT.

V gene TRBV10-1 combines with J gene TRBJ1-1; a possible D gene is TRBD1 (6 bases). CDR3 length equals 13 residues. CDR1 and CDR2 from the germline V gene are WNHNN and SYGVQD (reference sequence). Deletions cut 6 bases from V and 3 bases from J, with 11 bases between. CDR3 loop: CASSPRGYTEAFF. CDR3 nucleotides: TGCGCCAGCAGCCCCAGGGGATACACTGAAGCTTTCTTT.

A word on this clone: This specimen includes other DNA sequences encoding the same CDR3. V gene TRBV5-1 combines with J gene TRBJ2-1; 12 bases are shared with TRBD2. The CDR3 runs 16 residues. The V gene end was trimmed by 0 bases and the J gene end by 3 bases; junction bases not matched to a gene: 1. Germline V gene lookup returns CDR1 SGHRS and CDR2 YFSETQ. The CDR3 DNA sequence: TGCGCCAGCAGCTTGGGACTAGCGGGAGTCTACAATGAGCAGTTCTTC. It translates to CASSLGLAGVYNEQFF.

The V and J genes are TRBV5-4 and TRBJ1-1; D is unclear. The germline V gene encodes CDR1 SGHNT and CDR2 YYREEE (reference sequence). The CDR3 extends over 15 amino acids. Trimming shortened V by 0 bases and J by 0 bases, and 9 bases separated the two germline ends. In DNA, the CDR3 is TGTGCCAGCAGCTTGGTAGGTGTTATGAACACTGAAGCTTTCTTT. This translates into CASSLVGVMNTEAFF.

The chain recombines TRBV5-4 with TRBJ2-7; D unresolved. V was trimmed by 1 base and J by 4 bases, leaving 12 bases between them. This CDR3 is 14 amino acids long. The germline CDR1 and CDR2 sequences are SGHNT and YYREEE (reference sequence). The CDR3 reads CASSLSPGPYEQYF. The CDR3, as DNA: TGTGCCAGCAGCTTGTCCCCAGGACCTTACGAGCAGTACTTC.

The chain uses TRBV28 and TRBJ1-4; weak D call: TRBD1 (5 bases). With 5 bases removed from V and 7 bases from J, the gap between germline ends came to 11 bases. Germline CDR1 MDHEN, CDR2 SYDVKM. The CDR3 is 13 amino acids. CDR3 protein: CASSRGVGEKLFF. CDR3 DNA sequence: TGTGCCAGCAGTCGAGGGGTGGGTGAAAAACTGTTTTTT.

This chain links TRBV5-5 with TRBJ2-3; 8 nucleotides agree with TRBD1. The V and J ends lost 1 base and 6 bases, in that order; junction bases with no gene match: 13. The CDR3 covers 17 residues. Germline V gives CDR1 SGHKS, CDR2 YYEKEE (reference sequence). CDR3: CASSLYLGRTGIDTQYF. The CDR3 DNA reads TGTGCCAGCAGCTTGTATTTGGGGAGGACAGGGATCGATACGCAGTATTTT.

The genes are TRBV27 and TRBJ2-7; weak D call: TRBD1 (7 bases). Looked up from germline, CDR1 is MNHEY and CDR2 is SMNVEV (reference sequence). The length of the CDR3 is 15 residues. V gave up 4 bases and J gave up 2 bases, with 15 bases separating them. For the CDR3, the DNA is TGTGCCAGCAGTTCCCCCGGAGGGGGCGCCTACGAGCAGTACTTC. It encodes CASSSPGGGAYEQYF.

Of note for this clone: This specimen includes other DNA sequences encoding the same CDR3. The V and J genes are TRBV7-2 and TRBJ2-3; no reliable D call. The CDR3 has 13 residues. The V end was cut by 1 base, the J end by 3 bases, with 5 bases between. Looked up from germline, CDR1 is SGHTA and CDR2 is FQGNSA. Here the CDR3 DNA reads TGTGCCAGCAGCTTAGATGGGACAGATACGCAGTATTTT. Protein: CASSLDGTDTQYF.

This CDR3 is CASSTDRGAYNEQFF. The CDR3 bases are TGTGCCAGCTCAACTGACAGGGGGGCATACAATGAGCAGTTCTTC. The gene calls are TRBV18 and TRBJ2-1; 9 bases align to TRBD1. This CDR3 is 15 amino acids long. V was pared by 5 bases and J by 4 bases, with 6 bases of the junction left unmatched. The germline V gene encodes CDR1 KGHSH and CDR2 LQKENI. The whole variable domain, remainder taken from reference TRBV18 and TRBJ2-1, is NAGVMQNPRHLVRRRGQEARLRCSPMKGHSHVYWYRQLPEEGLKFMVYLQKENIIDESGMPKERFSAEFPKEGPSILRIQQVVRGDSAAYFCASSTDRGAYNEQFFGPGTRLTVL.

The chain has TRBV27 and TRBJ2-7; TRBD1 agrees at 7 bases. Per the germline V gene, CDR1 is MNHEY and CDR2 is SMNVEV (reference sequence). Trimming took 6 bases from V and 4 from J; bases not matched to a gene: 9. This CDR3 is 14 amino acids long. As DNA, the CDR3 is TGTGCCAGCAGGGGACCGGGACAGATTTACGAGCAGTACTTC. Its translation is CASRGPGQIYEQYF.

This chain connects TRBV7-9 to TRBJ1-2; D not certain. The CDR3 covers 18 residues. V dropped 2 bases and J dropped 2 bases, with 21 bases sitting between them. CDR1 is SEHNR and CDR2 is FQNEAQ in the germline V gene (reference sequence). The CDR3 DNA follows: TGTGCCAGCAGCTTATCCCCCCCGGGTAGAAAGTTCAACTATGGCTACACCTTC. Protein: CASSLSPPGRKFNYGYTF.

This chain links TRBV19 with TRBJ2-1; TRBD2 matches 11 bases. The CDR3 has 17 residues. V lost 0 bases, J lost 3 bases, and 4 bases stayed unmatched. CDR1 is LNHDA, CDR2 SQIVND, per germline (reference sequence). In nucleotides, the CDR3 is TGTGCCAGTAGTATAGATCGCACTAGCGGGAGCTACAATGAGCAGTTCTTC. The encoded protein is CASSIDRTSGSYNEQFF.

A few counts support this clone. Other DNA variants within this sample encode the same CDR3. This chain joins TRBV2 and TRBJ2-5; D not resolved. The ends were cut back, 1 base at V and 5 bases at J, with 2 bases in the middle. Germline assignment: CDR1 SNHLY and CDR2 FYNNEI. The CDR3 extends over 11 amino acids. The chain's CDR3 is CASSEGETQYF. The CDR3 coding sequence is TGTGCCAGCAGTGAAGGGGAGACCCAGTACTTC.

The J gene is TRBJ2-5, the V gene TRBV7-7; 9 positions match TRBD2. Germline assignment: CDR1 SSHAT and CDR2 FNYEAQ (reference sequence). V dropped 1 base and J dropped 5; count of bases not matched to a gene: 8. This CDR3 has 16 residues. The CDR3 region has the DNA TGTGCCAGCAGCTTAGTGGTTAGCGGGAGTGTTGAGACCCAGTACTTC. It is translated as CASSLVVSGSVETQYF.

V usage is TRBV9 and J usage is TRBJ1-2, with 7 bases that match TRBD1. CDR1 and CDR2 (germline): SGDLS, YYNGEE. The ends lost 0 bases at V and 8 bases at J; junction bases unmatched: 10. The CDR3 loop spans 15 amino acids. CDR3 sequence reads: CASSVEEGGPRGYTF. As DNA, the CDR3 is TGTGCCAGCAGCGTAGAGGAAGGGGGCCCACGGGGCTACACCTTC.

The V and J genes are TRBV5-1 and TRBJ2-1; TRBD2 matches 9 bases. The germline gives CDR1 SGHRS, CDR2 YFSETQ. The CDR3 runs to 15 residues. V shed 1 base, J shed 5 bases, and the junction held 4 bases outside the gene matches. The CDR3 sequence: CASSLNVAGDNEQFF. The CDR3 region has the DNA TGCGCCAGCAGCTTGAATGTAGCGGGAGACAATGAGCAGTTCTTC.

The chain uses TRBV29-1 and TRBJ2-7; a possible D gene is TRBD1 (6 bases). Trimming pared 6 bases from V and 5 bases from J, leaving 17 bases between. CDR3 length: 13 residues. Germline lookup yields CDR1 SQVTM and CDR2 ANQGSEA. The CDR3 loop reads CSVTGKVTHEQYF. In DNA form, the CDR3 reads TGCAGCGTCACAGGGAAAGTTACCCACGAGCAGTACTTC.